The 10 T cell receptor beta chains listed next were all sequenced from one sample in a study of T cells in Graves' hyperthyroidism and ophthalmopathy. Amplified regions were TCR beta CDR3 sequences from RNA transcripts. An initial round of RT-PCR targeting the TCR CDR3 relied on the HTBI primer set. From the multiplex PCR reads, TCRdb called clonotypes with MiXCR, one entry per CDR3 protein. The sample holds hundreds of thousands of distinct CDR3 sequences, roughly 46% seen once. Material for sequencing was peripheral blood or thyroid tissue (not recorded which). The source is a woman aged 18 to 35 with Graves' hyperthyroidism.

Turning to this clonotype: A read error may be the cause here, since a much bigger clone is one base away. The CDR3 protein is CASSEVWAGKDTQYF. DNA for the CDR3: TGTGCCAGCAGTGAGGTGTGGGCAGGGAAAGACACCCAGTACTTC. The chain carries TRBV2 and TRBJ2-5; D perhaps matches TRBD1 (5 bases). In germline, CDR1 is SNHLY, CDR2 FYNNEI. The CDR3 spans 15 residues.

The chain has TRBV2 and TRBJ1-1; weak D call: TRBD1 (6 bases). The CDR3 runs 15 residues. Germline V gene sequence: CDR1 SNHLY, CDR2 FYNNEI. V lost 8 bases and J lost 7, with 23 bases in between. The DNA of the CDR3 is TGTGCCAGCGGGGTGACTAGCGGGGGGCGTGATGAAGCTTTCTTT. Translating gives CASGVTSGGRDEAFF. Together with reference TRBV2 and TRBJ1-1, the CDR3 gives the full variable domain: EPEVTQTPSHQVTQMGQEVILRCVPISNHLYFYWYRQILGQKVEFLVSFYNNEISEKSEIFDDQFSVERPDGSNFTLKIRSTKLEDSAMYFCASGVTSGGRDEAFFGQGTRLTVV.

This sequence joins TRBV20-1 and TRBJ1-5; the match to TRBD1 covers 7 bases. The junction had 6 bases not matched to a gene; V was cut back by 6 bases and J by 7 bases. The CDR3 has 12 amino acids. Germline V CDR1 and CDR2: DFQATT, SNEGSKA (reference sequence). CDR3 region: CSADRAGQPQHF. For the CDR3, the DNA is TGCAGTGCCGACAGGGCGGGGCAGCCCCAGCATTTT.

The rearrangement links TRBV2 to TRBJ2-5; D call uncertain. The CDR3 covers 14 residues. The V gene lost 10 bases and the J gene lost 9 bases, with 24 bases spanning the gap. Looked up from germline, CDR1 is SNHLY and CDR2 is FYNNEI. CDR3 bases: TGTGCCACCCAACCGGCGCAGGCGATGGGTCCCCAGTACTTC. This gives the protein CATQPAQAMGPQYF.

The CDR3 loop reads CASSRGTGNSPLHF. The CDR3 coding sequence is TGTGCCAGCTCTCGGGGGACAGGCAATTCACCCCTCCACTTT. This chain connects TRBV14 to TRBJ1-6; 8 positions agree with TRBD1. The germline CDR1 and CDR2 sequences are SGHDN and FVKESK. Trimming removed 8 bases from V and 7 bases from J; junction bases left unmatched: 7. The CDR3 contains 14 residues.

Turning to this clonotype: Since a much larger clone is just one base distant, this may be a read error. This chain uses TRBV15 with TRBJ1-1; D might be TRBD1 (6 bases). In germline, CDR1 is LNHNV, CDR2 YYDKDF (reference sequence). The CDR3 sequence is 14 residues long. The CDR3 DNA reads TGTGCCACCAGCGCCCGGACAGAGAACACTGAAGCTCTCTTT. Translating it yields CATSARTENTEALF.

As regards this clonotype: An end of the junction does not agree with germline; a read error may underlie this. V is TRBV10-3 and J is TRBJ1-5, with TRBD1 identical over 8 bases. The germline V gene encodes CDR1 ENHRY and CDR2 SYGVKD. This CDR3 is built from 15 residues. DNA of the CDR3: TGTGCCAGCAGTGGCTGGACAGGGCTCAATCAGCCCCAGCATTTT. Residues: CASSGWTGLNQPQHF.

Comment on this clonotype: A much larger clone is a single base away; this may be a read error. This chain links TRBV20-1 with TRBJ2-6; the D gene is possibly TRBD2 (6 bases). This CDR3 is 15 amino acids long. The V gene's germline CDR1 is DFQATT and CDR2 SNEGSKA (reference sequence). The DNA for the CDR3 is TGCAGTGCTCCGCTTTCGGGGGTAGGGGCCAACGGCCTGACTTTC. This encodes CSAPLSGVGANGLTF.

The V and J genes are TRBV5-1 and TRBJ1-3, with 8 bases that match TRBD1. Trimming at V came to 4 bases and at J to 4 bases, leaving 7 bases not matched to a gene. The CDR3 sequence is 15 residues long. From germline, CDR1 is SGHRS and CDR2 YFSETQ. The CDR3 here is CASSDGQGIGNTIYF. The CDR3, as DNA: TGCGCCAGCAGCGACGGACAGGGAATAGGAAACACCATATATTTT.

The chain combines TRBV20-1 with TRBJ2-7, with 15 nucleotides matching TRBD2. Unmatched junction bases numbered 8, after V lost 5 bases and J lost 6 bases. CDR1 is DFQATT, CDR2 SNEGSKA, per germline (reference sequence). There are 15 residues in the CDR3. CDR3 sequence (DNA): TGCAGTGCTGGGGGACTAGCGGGAGGATGGGGCGAGCAGTACTTC. Translated, it gives CSAGGLAGGWGEQYF.